The 29 T cell receptor beta chains below all came from one sample that was sequenced in a study of T-cell reconstitution after alpha-beta-depleted transplantation in children. A library of TCRbeta sequences, prepared with unique molecular identifiers, was generated. TCRdb recomputed calls from the PCR reads with MiXCR, one row per CDR3 protein. The repertoire consists of around 25,000 distinct CDR3 sequences, with 15% to 20% occurring once and the leading ten covering around 33%. The sample here was PBMCs, mostly from graft donor cells, taken 60 days after TCRalphabeta/CD19-depleted stem cell transplant. Every receptor here comes from a male patient between 2 and 10 years old who had a stem cell transplant for acute lymphoblastic leukemia, so the T cells may come from the graft donor.

This clonotype was detected only a few times. The J gene is TRBJ2-3, the V gene TRBV5-1; 10 bases map to TRBD2. Per germline, CDR1 SGHRS and CDR2 YFSETQ. There are 14 residues in the CDR3. V shed 4 bases, J shed 3 bases, and the junction held 2 bases outside the gene matches. The CDR3 DNA reads as TGCGCCAGCAGCAGCGGGGGGGGTACAGATACGCAGTATTTT. Residues: CASSSGGGTDTQYF.

The V call is TRBV2, the J call TRBJ1-5, with TRBD1 identical over 8 bases. The CDR3 spans 13 residues. V was pared by 7 bases and J by 7 bases, with 6 bases of the junction left unmatched. CDR1 and CDR2 (germline): SNHLY, FYNNEI. In nucleotides, the CDR3 is TGTGCCAGCAAGGGACAGGAGGGGCAGCCCCAGCATTTT. It yields the protein CASKGQEGQPQHF.

This clonotype was detected a few times. J is TRBJ1-1 and V is TRBV29-1; no firm D call. Germline-derived CDR1 and CDR2 are SQVTM and ANQGSEA. Trimming stripped 5 bases from V and 0 bases from J, with 13 bases between. The CDR3 extends over 14 amino acids. Here the CDR3 DNA reads TGCAGCGTTAACCTAGGATGGGTGAACACTGAAGCTTTCTTT. It is translated as CSVNLGWVNTEAFF. The full variable domain, its missing parts supplied by reference TRBV29-1 and TRBJ1-1, is SAVISQKPSRDICQRGTSLTIQCQVDSQVTMMFWYRQQPGQSLTLIATANQGSEATYESGFVIDKFPISRPNLTFSTLTVSNMSPEDSSIYLCSVNLGWVNTEAFFGQGTRLTVV.

This clonotype was counted many times. The J gene is TRBJ2-3, the V gene TRBV5-1; 7 bases are a match to TRBD2. The V gene end was trimmed by 0 bases and the J gene end by 2 bases; junction bases not matched to a gene: 3. This CDR3 contains 15 residues. Germline V gene lookup returns CDR1 SGHRS and CDR2 YFSETQ. The CDR3 loop is CASSLVAGPTDTQYF. The CDR3 DNA sequence: TGCGCCAGCAGCTTGGTAGCGGGCCCCACAGATACGCAGTATTTT.

The rearrangement joins TRBV4-2 to TRBJ2-2; TRBD2 aligns across 7 bases. CDR3 length: 19 amino acids. Losses at the gene ends were 2 bases for V and 1 base for J; bases not matched to a gene: 13. The germline V gene has CDR1 LGHNA and CDR2 YNFKEQ. The CDR3 DNA follows: TGTGCCAGCAGCCAACCTTGGAGCGGGCCGGGGGGGAACACCGGGGAGCTGTTTTTT. As protein: CASSQPWSGPGGNTGELFF.

In this sample, this clonotype turned up many times. The chain recombines TRBV20-1 with TRBJ2-7, with 11 positions matching TRBD1. Germline CDR1 and CDR2: DFQATT and SNEGSKA (reference sequence). CDR3 length: 15 residues. Trimming removed 2 bases from V and 4 bases from J; junction bases left unmatched: 7. This chain's CDR3 is CSARSSGTGGYEQYF. CDR3 sequence (DNA): TGCAGTGCTAGATCCTCCGGGACAGGGGGATACGAGCAGTACTTC.

The chain has TRBV7-6 and TRBJ2-1; D not certain. This CDR3 comprises 13 residues. CDR1 is SGHVS and CDR2 is FNYEAQ in the germline V gene. V gave up 5 bases and J gave up 15 bases, with 20 bases separating them. The DNA for the CDR3 is TGTGCCAGCAGCAGCGCCCTAGGTTCTTCTCCGTTCTTC. Protein product: CASSSALGSSPFF.

To note about this clonotype: It may be a read error: a sequence one base away is much more abundant. The rearrangement links TRBV5-1 to TRBJ2-7, with 9 nucleotides matching TRBD2. Per the germline V gene, CDR1 is SGHRS and CDR2 is YFSETQ. The CDR3 has 16 residues. CDR3 bases: TGCACCAGCAGCCCCCGTGGAGTTAGCGGGAGAAGGGAGCAGTACTTC. It encodes CTSSPRGVSGRREQYF.

V is TRBV9 and J is TRBJ2-3; D not resolved. The V end was cut by 2 bases, the J end by 10 bases, with 14 bases between. From germline, CDR1 is SGDLS and CDR2 YYNGEE. The CDR3 runs to 13 residues. In DNA form, the CDR3 reads TGTGCCAGCAGCGTGGACGAGGCGATCCCGCAGTATTTT. It codes for CASSVDEAIPQYF.

This clonotype was counted only a few times. The rearrangement uses TRBV4-3 and TRBJ1-3; maybe TRBD1 (5 bases). The CDR3 length is 14 residues. V was trimmed by 4 bases and J by 5 bases, leaving 12 bases between them. The germline gives CDR1 LGHNA, CDR2 YSLEER. CDR3 sequence (DNA): TGCGCCAGCAGCCGCGGGGAGGGGAGAAACACCATATATTTT. As protein: CASSRGEGRNTIYF.

This clonotype was observed many times. This chain uses TRBV28 with TRBJ1-3; no clear D gene. Germline CDR1 is MDHEN and CDR2 is SYDVKM. The CDR3 is 14 amino acids. Trimming removed 2 bases from V and 5 bases from J, with 10 bases in between. CDR3 DNA sequence: TGTGCCAGCAGTTTAGACAACAGAAGAAACACCATATATTTT. Amino acids: CASSLDNRRNTIYF.

This clonotype was detected only a few times. V and J are TRBV10-2 and TRBJ2-1; 7 bases fit TRBD1. Germline V gene lookup returns CDR1 WSHSY and CDR2 SAAADI. The J segment lost 5 bases and the V segment lost 10 bases, leaving 14 bases of the junction unmatched. CDR3 length equals 15 residues. CDR3 sequence reads: CATFSPGQPHNEQFF. For the CDR3, the DNA is TGCGCCACCTTTTCCCCGGGACAGCCCCACAATGAGCAGTTCTTC.

The chain is built from TRBV12-3 or TRBV12-4 and TRBJ1-1; TRBD1 aligns across 7 bases. The V segment lost 5 bases and the J segment 0 bases; nucleotides outside the gene matches: 3. This CDR3 comprises 14 residues. DNA for the CDR3: TGTGCCAGCAGTGCACAGGGGATGAACACTGAAGCTTTCTTT. This translates into CASSAQGMNTEAFF.

This clonotype was observed a handful of times. The chain couples TRBV19 to TRBJ1-2; TRBD1 matches 7 bases. Germline V gene sequence: CDR1 LNHDA, CDR2 SQIVND (reference sequence). The CDR3 totals 13 residues. J was trimmed by 7 bases and V by 9 bases; bases with no gene match: 11. The CDR3 DNA reads TGTGCCAGCGCTAGACAGGGAAGTCCTGGCTACACCTTC. It is translated as CASARQGSPGYTF.

This clonotype has at least ten counts. The rearrangement joins TRBV6-2 or TRBV6-3 to TRBJ2-5; 9 bases map to TRBD2. Germline CDR1 is MNHEY and CDR2 is SVGEGT. This CDR3 has 16 residues. The ends lost 6 bases at V and 4 bases at J; junction bases unmatched: 12. CDR3 protein: CASSPAVAGVRETQYF. The CDR3 bases are TGTGCCAGCAGCCCCGCGGTAGCGGGGGTACGAGAGACCCAGTACTTC.

This sequence joins TRBV4-3 and TRBJ2-3, with no clear D. V lost 1 base, J lost 2 bases, and 16 bases lay in between. Germline V gene sequence: CDR1 LGHNA, CDR2 YSLEER. The CDR3 extends over 17 amino acids. CDR3 region: CASSQGGHSFYTDTQYF. In DNA form, the CDR3 reads TGCGCCAGCAGCCAAGGTGGGCATAGCTTTTACACAGATACGCAGTATTTT.

This clonotype was recorded at least ten times. V usage is TRBV6-5 and J usage is TRBJ1-4; 9 positions match TRBD1. Germline CDR1 reads MNHEY; CDR2 reads SVGAGI. The trim removed 6 bases at V and 8 bases at J, leaving 7 bases unmatched. The CDR3 totals 14 residues. CDR3 sequence reads: CASSYRDRDEKLFF. CDR3 coding DNA: TGTGCCAGCAGCTACCGGGACAGGGACGAAAAACTGTTTTTT.

The V and J genes are TRBV20-1 and TRBJ2-5; D is perhaps TRBD2 (5 bases). The germline V gene has CDR1 DFQATT and CDR2 SNEGSKA (reference sequence). CDR3 length equals 13 residues. V lost 3 bases and J 2 bases, leaving 10 bases between the germline ends. The CDR3 loop reads CSASVRGQETQYF. As DNA, the CDR3 is TGCAGTGCTAGTGTACGGGGACAAGAGACCCAGTACTTC.

The chain joins TRBV15 to TRBJ2-1; 13 bases are a match to TRBD2. Germline CDR1 reads LNHNV; CDR2 reads YYDKDF (reference sequence). V shed 0 bases, J shed 0 bases, and the junction held 5 bases outside the gene matches. The CDR3 sequence is 19 residues long. The CDR3 DNA reads as TGTGCCACCAGCAGAGATCTGGGGACTAGCGGGGCCTCCTACAATGAGCAGTTCTTC. Protein: CATSRDLGTSGASYNEQFF.

The sample holds a few counts of this clonotype. The CDR3 spells CSVYYSTYNEQFF. CDR3 sequence (DNA): TGCAGCGTTTACTACTCTACCTACAATGAGCAGTTCTTC. The V gene is TRBV29-1, the J gene TRBJ2-1; no definite D call. There are 13 residues in the CDR3. The germline V and J ends were trimmed by 5 bases and 2 bases, with 10 bases remaining between them. From germline, CDR1 is SQVTM and CDR2 ANQGSEA.

The chain is built from TRBV20-1 and TRBJ1-5, with 9 bases fitting TRBD1. CDR1 and CDR2 (germline): DFQATT, SNEGSKA (reference sequence). V dropped 5 bases and J dropped 5; count of bases not matched to a gene: 10. This CDR3 contains 15 residues. CDR3 coding DNA: TGCAGTGCTGGACCCCCGGGACAGGGCGATCAGCCCCAGCATTTT. As protein: CSAGPPGQGDQPQHF.

J is TRBJ2-1 and V is TRBV5-6; D possibly corresponds to TRBD2 (5 bases). The CDR3 covers 14 residues. The germline V gene has CDR1 SGHDT and CDR2 YYEEEE. V lost 1 base and J 3 bases, leaving 8 bases between the germline ends. DNA for the CDR3: TGTGCCAGCAGCTTGATTAGCGACTACAATGAGCAGTTCTTC. It is translated as CASSLISDYNEQFF. The full variable domain, in which reference TRBV5-6 and TRBJ2-1 provide the parts outside the CDR3, is DAGVTQSPTHLIKTRGQQVTLRCSPKSGHDTVSWYQQALGQGPQFIFQYYEEEERQRGNFPDRFSGHQFPNYSSELNVNALLLGDSALYLCASSLISDYNEQFFGPGTRLTVL.

This clonotype was seen ten or more times. V gene TRBV3-1 combines with J gene TRBJ2-2; D call uncertain. The V gene lost 4 bases and the J gene lost 7 bases, with 13 bases spanning the gap. CDR1 is LGHDT and CDR2 is YNNKEL in the germline V gene (reference sequence). The CDR3 is made up of 14 amino acids. This CDR3 is CASSPLTDHGELFF. The CDR3 DNA sequence: TGTGCCAGCAGCCCCCTTACTGACCACGGGGAGCTGTTTTTT. The full variable domain, rest sourced from reference TRBV3-1 and TRBJ2-2, is DTAVSQTPKYLVTQMGNDKSIKCEQNLGHDTMYWYKQDSKKFLKIMFSYNNKELIINETVPNRFSPKSPDKAHLNLHINSLELGDSAVYFCASSPLTDHGELFFGEGSRLTVL.

The chain combines TRBV11-2 with TRBJ2-5, with D possibly being TRBD1 (6 bases). Germline assignment: CDR1 SGHAT and CDR2 FQNNGV. V was clipped by 2 bases and J by 5 bases, with 18 bases between them. CDR3 length equals 16 residues. DNA of the CDR3: TGTGCCAGCAGCTTACCCCGGACAGCGAAGGAGGAGACCCAGTACTTC. The encoded protein is CASSLPRTAKEETQYF.

This clonotype was seen at least ten times. J is TRBJ1-4 and V is TRBV6-5; D might be TRBD1 (5 bases). The CDR3 sequence is 13 residues long. Trimming shortened V by 1 base and J by 8 bases, and 8 bases separated the two germline ends. Germline V CDR1 and CDR2: MNHEY, SVGAGI. This CDR3 is CASSYWGGEKLFF. The CDR3 coding sequence is TGTGCCAGCAGTTACTGGGGGGGAGAAAAACTGTTTTTT.

This chain joins TRBV20-1 and TRBJ2-1, with 8 bases matching TRBD1. The V gene end was trimmed by 4 bases and the J gene end by 5 bases; junction bases not matched to a gene: 10. The CDR3 sequence is 15 residues long. The germline V gene has CDR1 DFQATT and CDR2 SNEGSKA (reference sequence). The DNA for the CDR3 is TGCAGTGCTAAGAGCAGGACAGGGTTGGACAATGAGCAGTTCTTC. As protein: CSAKSRTGLDNEQFF.

V gene TRBV7-2 combines with J gene TRBJ2-7, with 7 bases lining up with TRBD1. The CDR3 sequence is 16 residues long. Germline-derived CDR1 and CDR2 are SGHTA and FQGNSA. J was trimmed by 3 bases and V by 0 bases; bases with no gene match: 8. The CDR3 nucleotides are TGTGCCAGCAGCTTAGCCTCAGCGGCAGGGGGCTACGAGCAGTACTTC. Its translation is CASSLASAAGGYEQYF.

The table lists this clonotype with many counts. The gene calls are TRBV3-1 and TRBJ2-3; D is unresolved. Germline CDR1 and CDR2: LGHDT and YNNKEL (reference sequence). CDR3 size: 15 residues. The germline V and J ends were trimmed by 2 bases and 3 bases, with 12 bases remaining between them. The chain's CDR3 is CASSQRLVRTDTQYF. The CDR3 DNA reads as TGTGCCAGCAGCCAACGGCTAGTTAGGACAGATACGCAGTATTTT.

V is TRBV5-4 and J is TRBJ2-7; possibly TRBD2 for D (5 bases). The V gene's germline CDR1 is SGHNT and CDR2 YYREEE (reference sequence). The ends were cut back, 6 bases at V and 2 bases at J, with 9 bases in the middle. There are 12 residues in the CDR3. The CDR3 coding sequence is TGTGCCAGCACTGACGGGACCTACGAGCAGTACTTC. Amino acids: CASTDGTYEQYF. The full variable domain, rest sourced from reference TRBV5-4 and TRBJ2-7, is ETGVTQSPTHLIKTRGQQVTLRCSSQSGHNTVSWYQQALGQGPQFIFQYYREEENGRGNFPPRFSGLQFPNYSSELNVNALELDDSALYLCASTDGTYEQYFGPGTRLTVT.